A selection of T cell receptor beta chains follows, all from one sample in a study of T-cell memory formation after mild COVID-19. TCRdb re-analysed the 5' RACE reads in MiXCR, keeping a single row per CDR3 protein. This sample carries roughly 450,000 distinct CDR3 sequences, roughly 20% of them seen once, and the ten largest clones take 12%. The sample taken for sequencing was PBMCs or a T cell subset sorted from them (not recorded which). These TCRs come from an adult woman who had mild COVID-19 (a few samples of this study predate the infection). Cell type and time point are not known. Each CDR3 is given with its conserved first and last residue. The D gene is left open where the match is weak. For some rows the clone size is stated as once, few or many, or as a class when expanded; others skip it.

V	size	J	D	DNA	CDR3
TRBV5-5	-	TRBJ1-1	TRBD1	TGTGCCAGCAGCTTGTCTTCACAGGGGGCAGGCTTGGGCTCCGCTGAAGCTTTCTTT	CASSLSSQGAGLGSAEAFF
TRBV4-1	-	TRBJ2-1	-	TGCGCCAGCACCAAGGGAGAGGGGCCCTACAATGAGCAGTTCTTC	CASTKGEGPYNEQFF
TRBV7-8	few	TRBJ2-4	TRBD1	TGTGCCAGCAGCTTTCAGGGGGCTGCCAAAAACATTCAGTACTTC	CASSFQGAAKNIQYF
TRBV24-1	few	TRBJ1-5	-	TGTGCCACCAGTGTAGGAGGGGGCAATCAGCCCCAGCATTTT	CATSVGGGNQPQHF
TRBV5-1	-	TRBJ2-5	-	TGCGCCAGCAGCTTGCCCTCACCGGGAGAGACCCAGTACTTC	CASSLPSPGETQYF
TRBV24-1	-	TRBJ2-7	TRBD1	TGTGCCACCAGTGTCCCGGGACAGGGTGGCGAGCAGTACTTC	CATSVPGQGGEQYF
TRBV6-5	few	TRBJ2-1	TRBD2	TGTGCCAGCAGTTATACTAGCGGGGGGCCTAAAGGGCAGTTCTTC	CASSYTSGGPKGQFF
TRBV5-1	-	TRBJ1-4	TRBD1	TGCGCCAGCAGCTCCACCGGGACAGGTGGGGAAAAACTGTTTTTT	CASSSTGTGGEKLFF
TRBV6-5	few	TRBJ1-1	TRBD1	TGTGCCAGCAGCGGTAACAGGGGATGGGGCACTGAAGCTTTCTTT	CASSGNRGWGTEAFF
TRBV5-1	many	TRBJ2-1	-	TGCGCCAGCAGCTTGAGGGACTATGAGCAGTTCTTC	CASSLRDYEQFF
TRBV29-1	-	TRBJ2-1	-	TGCAGCGTTGCTGGGGGCGGGACAAATGAGCAGTTCTTC	CSVAGGGTNEQFF
TRBV7-2	few	TRBJ1-2	TRBD1	TGTGCCAGCAGCCCGGACAGGGGTCGCTATGGCTACACCTTC	CASSPDRGRYGYTF
TRBV7-6	many	TRBJ2-3	TRBD1	TGTGCCAGCAGCTGGGGACAGGGAAAGGGTACAGATACGCAGTATTTT	CASSWGQGKGTDTQYF
TRBV12-3/TRBV12-4	few	TRBJ2-5	TRBD1	TGTGCCAGCAGTGGACAGGTGGGGGAGACCCAGTACTTC	CASSGQVGETQYF
TRBV6-6	-	TRBJ1-5	-	TGTGCCAGCAGTTACCTTGACAACCACAATCAGCCCCAGCATTTT	CASSYLDNHNQPQHF
TRBV7-9	-	TRBJ2-3	-	TGTGCCAGCAGCAGTACTGGCTCCTACACAGATACGCAGTATTTT	CASSSTGSYTDTQYF
TRBV20-1	few	TRBJ2-7	TRBD2	TGCAGTGCTAGAGAGGGACTAGCGGGCTACGAGCAGTACTTC	CSAREGLAGYEQYF
TRBV5-1	few	TRBJ1-2	-	TGCGCCAGCAGAGACAGAAGTTTAATCGGCGGCTACACCTTC	CASRDRSLIGGYTF
TRBV29-1	few	TRBJ2-5	-	TGCAGCGTTGATTCGGGGGCGGGTGTAGGAGAGACCCAGTACTTC	CSVDSGAGVGETQYF
TRBV2	-	TRBJ1-4	-	TGTGCCAGCAGTGTAGCCAGCGCTGCAACTAATGAAAAACTGTTTTTT	CASSVASAATNEKLFF
TRBV7-2	-	TRBJ1-3	-	TGTGCCAGCAGCTTAGGGGGAGGTGGAAACACCATATATTTT	CASSLGGGGNTIYF
TRBV15	few	TRBJ2-7	-	TGTGCCACCAGCAGATCCCTGGGCGAAGCCTACGAGCAGTACTTC	CATSRSLGEAYEQYF
TRBV20-1	-	TRBJ1-5	-	TGCAGTGCTAGGACTTTGGCGGCCCAGCATTTT	CSARTLAAQHF
TRBV6-1	-	TRBJ2-7	TRBD1	TGTGCCAGCAGTGGCCGGGACAGGGGGCGAGAGCAGTACTTC	CASSGRDRGREQYF
TRBV24-1	few	TRBJ2-2	-	TGTGCCACCAGTGAAGCAGGCCGGGGTCGGCTGTTTTTT	CATSEAGRGRLFF
TRBV20-1	-	TRBJ2-7	TRBD2	TGCAGTGCTAGTTCTGGTACTAGCGGGAGCTCCTACGAGCAGTACTTC	CSASSGTSGSSYEQYF
TRBV5-1	few	TRBJ2-3	-	TGCGCCAGCAGCTCGACAGGAGATACGCAGTATTTT	CASSSTGDTQYF
TRBV6-5	-	TRBJ1-1	-	TGTGCCAGCATTATGACAGGAACTACGAACACTGAAGCTTTCTTT	CASIMTGTTNTEAFF
TRBV5-1	many	TRBJ2-3	-	TGCGCCAGCAGCTTGGGCACAGCTAGCACAGATACGCAGTATTTT	CASSLGTASTDTQYF
TRBV27	few	TRBJ2-7	-	TGTGCCAGCAGTTTATCGATTCCCTACGAGCAGTACTTC	CASSLSIPYEQYF
TRBV12-3/TRBV12-4	-	TRBJ2-6	-	TGTGCCAGCAGTTTGAGGGGATGGGCCAACGTCCTGACTTTC	CASSLRGWANVLTF